The 14 T cell receptor beta chains reported below all come from one sample, sequenced in a study of blood T cells in healthy people across ages. Primers used in a second PCR of about 6 to 11 cycles were a sample-barcoded 5' primer and a J-beta primer mix. TCRdb re-called the 5' RACE reads through MiXCR, storing one row per CDR3 protein. The table shows hundreds of thousands of distinct CDR3 sequences, with approximately 21% occurring only once. The sequenced sample was blood. These receptors were obtained from a man in his 70s in good health.

Note on this clonotype: This sequence may be a read error, since a much larger clone differs from it by one base. This rearrangement joins TRBV20-1 to TRBJ2-5, with D uncertain. The DNA end lines up better with TRBJ2-1; the J call may be wrong. This CDR3 region has 14 residues. Germline V gene sequence: CDR1 DFQATT, CDR2 SNEGSKA (reference sequence). CDR3 DNA sequence: TGCAGTGCTAGAGATCTCAGGACCTACAATGAGCAGTTCTTC. Protein: CSARDLRTYNEQFF.

The rearrangement links TRBV20-1 to TRBJ2-5, with TRBD2 matching over 12 bases. The J call is uncertain, as TRBJ2-1 better fits the DNA end. The germline V gene encodes CDR1 DFQATT and CDR2 SNEGSKA (reference sequence). This CDR3 comprises 14 residues. The CDR3, as DNA: TGCAGTGCTAGAACTAGCGGGAGGTACAATGAGCAGTTCTTC. Amino acids: CSARTSGRYNEQFF.

The table lists this clonotype with many counts. This sequence joins TRBV7-9 and TRBJ2-5; weak D call: TRBD1 (7 bases). In germline, CDR1 is SEHNR, CDR2 FQNEAQ (reference sequence). The V gene lost 1 base and the J gene lost 1 base, with 10 bases spanning the gap. There are 15 residues in the CDR3. CDR3 DNA: TGTGCCAGCAGCTTAGGCGGGACAGCCCAAGAGACCCAGTACTTC. Its protein is CASSLGGTAQETQYF. The complete variable domain, with remaining parts taken from reference TRBV7-9 and TRBJ2-5, reads DTGVSQNPRHKITKRGQNVTFRCDPISEHNRLYWYRQTLGQGPEFLTYFQNEAQLEKSRLLSDRFSAERPKGSFSTLEIQRTEQGDSAMYLCASSLGGTAQETQYFGPGTRLLVL.

This clonotype has more than one count but fewer than ten. At one boundary the junction diverges from the germline segment, which might be a read error. The rearrangement links TRBV7-2 to TRBJ2-5; 7 bases align to TRBD2. There are 14 residues in the CDR3. CDR1 is SGHTA, CDR2 FQGNSA, per germline. The CDR3 DNA follows: TGTGCCAGCAGCCTAGCGGCTCACCAAGAGACCCAGTACTTC. Protein product: CASSLAAHQETQYF.

This clonotype was detected a few times. The J gene is TRBJ2-1, the V gene TRBV27; TRBD2 matches at 11 bases. The DNA end favors TRBJ2-7, so the J call may be wrong. This CDR3 is 14 amino acids long. Germline values: CDR1 MNHEY, CDR2 SMNVEV (reference sequence). CDR3 nucleotide sequence: TGTGCCAGCAGTCCACGACTAGCGGGAAACGAGCAGTACTTC. Its protein product is CASSPRLAGNEQYF.

This clonotype has only a few counts. The V gene is TRBV20-1, the J gene TRBJ2-4; 9 bases line up with TRBD1. Germline V CDR1 and CDR2: DFQATT, SNEGSKA (reference sequence). The junction had 3 bases not matched to a gene; V was cut back by 2 bases and J by 4 bases. The CDR3 is made up of 14 amino acids. The CDR3 sequence: CSARWTGDKNIQYF. CDR3 DNA sequence: TGCAGTGCTAGATGGACAGGGGATAAAAACATTCAGTACTTC.

The chain is built from TRBV20-1 and TRBJ2-3; the D is unclear. V was shortened by 3 bases and J by 4 bases, with 5 bases between the two germline ends. The CDR3 runs to 11 residues. The germline V gene has CDR1 DFQATT and CDR2 SNEGSKA (reference sequence). In nucleotides, the CDR3 is TGCAGTGCTAGGTGGGCAGATACGCAGTATTTT. This codes for CSARWADTQYF.

The rearrangement joins TRBV9 to TRBJ2-1; weak D call: TRBD1 (5 bases). Germline assignment: CDR1 SGDLS and CDR2 YYNGEE. V was pared by 0 bases and J by 1 base, with 11 bases between. The CDR3 consists of 16 residues. Written as DNA, the CDR3 is TGTGCCAGCAGCGTAGTAGGAACAGGTTCCTACAATGAGCAGTTCTTC. It codes for CASSVVGTGSYNEQFF.

The table lists this clonotype with a few counts. The chain carries TRBV18 and TRBJ2-3; no clear D gene. Germline V CDR1 and CDR2: KGHSH, LQKENI. This CDR3 is built from 14 residues. V lost 1 base and J 0 bases, leaving 5 bases between the germline ends. For the CDR3, the DNA is TGTGCCAGCTCACCACGGCAGAGCACAGATACGCAGTATTTT. This translates into CASSPRQSTDTQYF.

This rearrangement joins TRBV5-6 to TRBJ2-5, with D tentatively TRBD1 (6 bases). CDR3 length: 15 residues. The V end lost 3 bases, the J end lost 0 bases, and 12 bases lay between the germline ends. Germline assignment: CDR1 SGHDT and CDR2 YYEEEE. Here the CDR3 DNA reads TGTGCCAGCAGCTCCGGCAGGGGTCACCAAGAGACCCAGTACTTC. It codes for CASSSGRGHQETQYF.

This clonotype has a count of ten or more. V and J are TRBV12-3 or TRBV12-4 and TRBJ2-1; D not certain. This CDR3 is 13 amino acids long. The V end lost 8 bases, the J end lost 2 bases, and 10 bases lay between the germline ends. The CDR3 region is CASRLAAYNEQFF. The CDR3 region has the DNA TGTGCCAGCCGTCTGGCGGCCTACAATGAGCAGTTCTTC.

The V gene is TRBV29-1, the J gene TRBJ2-1; TRBD2 aligns across 7 bases. The CDR3 sequence is 16 residues long. CDR1 is SQVTM, CDR2 ANQGSEA, per germline. Trimming removed 2 bases from V and 8 bases from J; junction bases left unmatched: 15. CDR3 in DNA: TGCAGCGTTGAATTCCCGATGGCGGGAGCGTTAGATGAGCAGTTCTTC. This translates into CSVEFPMAGALDEQFF.

The chain employs TRBV5-1 and TRBJ2-5; D is perhaps TRBD2 (5 bases). Matching the DNA end better, TRBJ2-7 makes the J call doubtful. The CDR3 loop spans 17 amino acids. CDR1 and CDR2 (germline): SGHRS, YFSETQ. This CDR3 is CASSLATITQAGYEQYF. DNA of the CDR3: TGCGCCAGCAGCTTGGCTACTATTACGCAGGCGGGCTACGAGCAGTACTTC.

This clonotype has more than one count but fewer than ten. The chain employs TRBV20-1 and TRBJ1-3; TRBD1 might be the D (6 bases). Trimming left V 6 bases short and J 3 bases short, with 18 bases between. The germline V gene has CDR1 DFQATT and CDR2 SNEGSKA (reference sequence). The CDR3 extends over 15 amino acids. The CDR3 loop reads CSAGGGGSFGNTIYF. CDR3 bases: TGCAGTGCCGGGGGCGGGGGAAGCTTTGGAAACACCATATATTTT.